The 25 T cell receptor beta chains listed next were all sequenced from one sample in a study of identical twins. TCRdb redid the calling of the 5' RACE reads with MiXCR, one entry per CDR3 protein. The sample records roughly 630,000 distinct CDR3 sequences, 7.1% being singletons. The same sample was also studied in work on yellow fever vaccine responses in identical twins.

Sequenced: PBMCs. The receptor set was obtained from a woman under 30 in good health.

This clonotype was counted only a few times. The chain is built from TRBV19 and TRBJ2-7, with D possibly TRBD2 on 6 matching bases. There are 13 residues in the CDR3. The V end was cut by 6 bases, the J end by 4 bases, with 13 bases between. CDR1 is LNHDA and CDR2 is SQIVND in the germline V gene (reference sequence). CDR3 in DNA: TGTGCCAGTAGCGTTCGGGGGTTGTACGAGCAGTACTTC. Translation gives CASSVRGLYEQYF.

This clonotype has a count of ten or more. The chain is built from TRBV21-1 and TRBJ1-6. TRBV21-1 is a documented pseudogene. This CDR3 has 10 residues. The CDR3 DNA reads TGTGCCGGCCCAAGCTCACCCCTCCACTTT. Translating it yields CAGPSSPLHF.

This rearrangement joins TRBV20-1 to TRBJ2-7, with D perhaps TRBD1 (6 bases). Germline-derived CDR1 and CDR2 are DFQATT and SNEGSKA (reference sequence). V was trimmed by 4 bases and J by 0 bases, leaving 16 bases between them. The length of the CDR3 is 15 residues. CDR3 sequence: CSAILGNRDSYEQYF. The CDR3 DNA is TGCAGTGCTATTTTGGGGAACAGGGACTCCTACGAGCAGTACTTC.

This clonotype was observed at least ten times. The J gene is TRBJ2-1, the V gene TRBV4-1; the D is unclear. CDR3 length: 15 amino acids. Trimming stripped 0 bases from V and 0 bases from J, with 6 bases between. The germline CDR1 and CDR2 sequences are MGHRA and YSYEKL. The CDR3 nucleotides read TGCGCCAGCAGCCAAGAGAGTTTCTCCTACAATGAGCAGTTCTTC. Translating it yields CASSQESFSYNEQFF.

This clonotype was seen more than once but under ten times. This rearrangement joins TRBV2 to TRBJ2-2; D not resolved. V was cut by 6 bases and J by 3 bases, with 8 bases left in between. CDR3 size: 13 residues. Germline lookup yields CDR1 SNHLY and CDR2 FYNNEI. CDR3 sequence (DNA): TGTGCCAGCAGGGTATGGGACACCGGGGAGCTGTTTTTT. Encoded protein: CASRVWDTGELFF.

The chain combines TRBV19 with TRBJ2-2, with 9 bases fitting TRBD2. Germline assignment: CDR1 LNHDA and CDR2 SQIVND (reference sequence). Unmatched junction bases numbered 4, after V lost 3 bases and J lost 5 bases. The CDR3 runs to 15 residues. CDR3 in DNA: TGTGCCAGTAGTATGGTGGCGGGAGGGACCGGGGAGCTGTTTTTT. Its protein is CASSMVAGGTGELFF.

The rearrangement uses TRBV2 and TRBJ2-3, with 9 bases aligning to TRBD2. This CDR3 contains 18 residues. The V gene end was trimmed by 1 base and the J gene end by 4 bases; junction bases not matched to a gene: 12. CDR1 and CDR2 from the germline V gene are SNHLY and FYNNEI. This CDR3 reads CASSEGPGGGAPSDTQYF. CDR3 sequence (DNA): TGTGCCAGCAGTGAAGGTCCGGGCGGGGGGGCCCCCTCAGATACGCAGTATTTT.

This clonotype was seen repeatedly, ten times or more. The chain has TRBV24-1 and TRBJ2-1; TRBD2 aligns across 8 bases. There are 16 residues in the CDR3. Germline V gene sequence: CDR1 KGHDR, CDR2 SFDVKD. Losses at the gene ends were 0 bases for V and 3 bases for J; bases not matched to a gene: 3. CDR3 region: CATSDLTSGGYNEQFF. The CDR3 nucleotides are TGTGCCACCAGTGATTTGACTAGCGGAGGCTACAATGAGCAGTTCTTC.

This clonotype has more than one count but fewer than ten. The V call is TRBV12-3 or TRBV12-4, the J call TRBJ1-6; weak D call: TRBD1 (5 bases). This CDR3 has 13 residues. The V gene lost 6 bases and the J gene lost 10 bases, with 13 bases spanning the gap. CDR3 region: CASSPAGRSPLHF. The CDR3 DNA sequence: TGTGCCAGCAGCCCGGCGGGGCGGTCACCCCTCCACTTT.

This clonotype was recorded a few times. This chain connects TRBV7-6 to TRBJ1-4; no clear D. Trimming removed 1 base at V and 3 bases at J, with 9 bases between. The CDR3 is made up of 15 amino acids. Germline V CDR1 and CDR2: SGHVS, FNYEAQ. The CDR3 nucleotides read TGTGCCAGCAGCTTAGTCGGAGGACCTAATGAAAAACTGTTTTTT. This codes for CASSLVGGPNEKLFF. Variable domain in full (rest from reference TRBV7-6 and TRBJ1-4): GAGVSQSPRYKVTKRGQDVALRCDPISGHVSLYWYRQALGQGPEFLTYFNYEAQQDKSGLPNDRFSAERPEGSISTLTIQRTEQRDSAMYRCASSLVGGPNEKLFFGSGTQLSVL.

The chain joins TRBV7-2 to TRBJ1-1; D is perhaps TRBD1 (5 bases). Germline CDR1 SGHTA, CDR2 FQGNSA. The ends were cut back, 5 bases at V and 10 bases at J, with 20 bases in the middle. This CDR3 comprises 14 residues. In nucleotides, the CDR3 is TGTGCCAGCAGCCAAAGAACCGGGGCAAATGGAGCTTTCTTT. This encodes CASSQRTGANGAFF. The entire variable domain, with the rest obtained from reference TRBV7-2 and TRBJ1-1, is as follows: GAGVSQSPSNKVTEKGKDVELRCDPISGHTALYWYRQSLGQGLEFLIYFQGNSAPDKSGLPSDRFSAERTGGSVSTLTIQRTQQEDSAVYLCASSQRTGANGAFFGQGTRLTVV.

This clonotype has at least ten counts. The rearrangement joins TRBV15 to TRBJ1-5; D unresolved. The V gene lost 5 bases and the J gene lost 2 bases, with 16 bases spanning the gap. The CDR3 has 16 amino acids. Germline V gene lookup returns CDR1 LNHNV and CDR2 YYDKDF (reference sequence). CDR3 protein: CATSGGPQSGNQPQHF. The CDR3 region has the DNA TGTGCCACCAGCGGAGGGCCACAGTCGGGCAATCAGCCCCAGCATTTT.

This clonotype occurred a few times. The V call is TRBV6-6, the J call TRBJ1-2, with TRBD1 matching 7 bases. Germline V gene data show CDR1 as MNHNY and CDR2 as SVGAGI (reference sequence). V gave up 6 bases and J gave up 2 bases; unmatched junction bases: 0. The CDR3 is 12 amino acids. The CDR3 protein is CASRTGNYGYTF. The CDR3 DNA follows: TGTGCCAGCAGGACAGGGAACTATGGCTACACCTTC.

The chain combines TRBV11-3 with TRBJ2-1, with TRBD2 identical over 8 bases. V trimming: 0 bases; J trimming: 8 bases; junction bases outside the gene matches: 9. This CDR3 region has 16 residues. Looked up from germline, CDR1 is SGHNT and CDR2 is YENEEA. The chain's CDR3 is CASSLDRSGRWDEQFF. The CDR3 DNA reads as TGTGCCAGCAGCTTAGATCGGAGCGGGAGATGGGATGAGCAGTTCTTC.

This clonotype was picked up a small number of times. V and J are TRBV7-2 and TRBJ2-5; no definite D call. The CDR3 loop spans 13 amino acids. Germline loops: CDR1 SGHTA, CDR2 FQGNSA. V dropped 6 bases and J dropped 2 bases, with 10 bases sitting between them. The CDR3 sequence: CASRRTTQETQYF. The CDR3 DNA follows: TGTGCCAGCAGAAGGACGACACAAGAGACCCAGTACTTC.

The chain joins TRBV7-8 to TRBJ2-5; TRBD2 aligns across 8 bases. After removal of 4 bases from V and 7 bases from J, the junction contained 11 bases not matched to a gene. This CDR3 is 15 amino acids long. From germline, CDR1 is SGHVS and CDR2 FQNEAQ. The CDR3 DNA is TGTGCCAGCAGCTACCGCCCGCTCCGGGAGGGGACCCAGTACTTC. It codes for CASSYRPLREGTQYF.

This clonotype was recorded a few times. The chain couples TRBV2 to TRBJ1-5; a weak D match, TRBD1 (6 bases). V gave up 10 bases and J gave up 4 bases, with 14 bases separating them. The CDR3 is 13 amino acids. From germline, CDR1 is SNHLY and CDR2 FYNNEI. The CDR3 protein is CATQAGVNQPQHF. As DNA, the CDR3 is TGTGCCACCCAGGCAGGGGTGAATCAGCCCCAGCATTTT.

This CDR3 is CSARDVIRDRDYEQYF. As DNA, the CDR3 is TGCAGTGCTAGAGATGTTATACGGGACCGCGACTACGAGCAGTACTTC. The genes are TRBV20-1 and TRBJ2-7, with D perhaps matching TRBD1 or TRBD2 (5 bases each). Trimming cost V 0 bases and J 3 bases, with 18 bases left between them. Germline V gives CDR1 DFQATT, CDR2 SNEGSKA (reference sequence). The CDR3 is made up of 16 amino acids.

The sample holds a few counts of this clonotype. V gene TRBV3-1 combines with J gene TRBJ2-6; 11 nucleotides align to TRBD2. V dropped 0 bases and J dropped 1; count of bases not matched to a gene: 8. CDR1 and CDR2 (germline): LGHDT, YNNKEL (reference sequence). The CDR3 consists of 20 residues. CDR3 DNA: TGTGCCAGCAGCCAAGATAGGGTAGCGGGAGGGCCTTCTGGGGCCAACGTCCTGACTTTC. Its protein product is CASSQDRVAGGPSGANVLTF.

This clonotype was picked up a small number of times. The rearrangement links TRBV7-6 to TRBJ2-2, with D tentatively TRBD1 or TRBD2 (5 bases each). CDR1 is SGHVS, CDR2 FNYEAQ, per germline. V lost 5 bases and J lost 6, with 16 bases in between. The CDR3 loop spans 15 amino acids. CDR3 bases: TGTGCCAGCAGCCCACGAGGGGAGCCCTCCGGGGAGCTGTTTTTT. This sequence encodes CASSPRGEPSGELFF.

The sample holds a few counts of this clonotype. The chain combines TRBV20-1 with TRBJ2-7, with TRBD1 matching 8 bases. Trimming at V came to 6 bases and at J to 0 bases, leaving 10 bases not matched to a gene. This CDR3 region has 15 residues. Germline values: CDR1 DFQATT, CDR2 SNEGSKA (reference sequence). The CDR3 sequence: CSAGKGQVASYEQYF. In DNA form, the CDR3 reads TGCAGTGCCGGTAAGGGACAGGTCGCCTCCTACGAGCAGTACTTC.

The chain employs TRBV6-1 and TRBJ1-5, with 9 bases fitting TRBD1. The germline V gene encodes CDR1 MNHNS and CDR2 SASEGT. The CDR3 consists of 15 residues. The V and J ends lost 6 bases and 1 base, in that order; junction bases with no gene match: 4. Here the CDR3 DNA reads TGTGCCAGCAGACCCGACAGGGGGAGCAATCAGCCCCAGCATTTT. Translation: CASRPDRGSNQPQHF.

With respect to this clonotype: Possible read error: a much larger clone is one base away. This chain uses TRBV6-4 with TRBJ2-3, with 13 nucleotides matching TRBD2. Germline assignment: CDR1 MRHNA and CDR2 SNTAGT. V trimming: 5 bases; J trimming: 4 bases; junction bases outside the gene matches: 3. The CDR3 consists of 15 residues. In DNA form, the CDR3 reads TGTGCCAGCAGTACGGGACTAGCGGGATCAGATACGCAGTATTTT. Residues: CASSTGLAGSDTQYF.

The chain is built from TRBV15 and TRBJ2-1, with D possibly matching TRBD2 (5 bases). This CDR3 comprises 14 residues. Trimming removed 3 bases from V and 8 bases from J, with 14 bases in between. The V gene's germline CDR1 is LNHNV and CDR2 YYDKDF (reference sequence). The CDR3 here is CATSSLRTGYEQFF. CDR3 nucleotide sequence: TGTGCCACCAGCAGTCTACGGACTGGTTATGAGCAGTTCTTC. Full variable domain (missing parts from reference TRBV15 and TRBJ2-1): DAMVIQNPRYQVTQFGKPVTLSCSQTLNHNVMYWYQQKSSQAPKLLFHYYDKDFNNEADTPDNFQSRRPNTSFCFLDIRSPGLGDTAMYLCATSSLRTGYEQFFGPGTRLTVL.

The rearrangement joins TRBV29-1 to TRBJ1-4; D gene ambiguous. Germline CDR1 reads SQVTM; CDR2 reads ANQGSEA. V lost 7 bases and J lost 2, with 14 bases in between. The CDR3 has 14 residues. Here the CDR3 DNA reads TGCAGCGCTATGGGCCGCCTGACTAATGAAAAACTGTTTTTT. This codes for CSAMGRLTNEKLFF. Together with reference TRBV29-1 and TRBJ1-4, the CDR3 gives the full variable domain: SAVISQKPSRDICQRGTSLTIQCQVDSQVTMMFWYRQQPGQSLTLIATANQGSEATYESGFVIDKFPISRPNLTFSTLTVSNMSPEDSSIYLCSAMGRLTNEKLFFGSGTQLSVL.